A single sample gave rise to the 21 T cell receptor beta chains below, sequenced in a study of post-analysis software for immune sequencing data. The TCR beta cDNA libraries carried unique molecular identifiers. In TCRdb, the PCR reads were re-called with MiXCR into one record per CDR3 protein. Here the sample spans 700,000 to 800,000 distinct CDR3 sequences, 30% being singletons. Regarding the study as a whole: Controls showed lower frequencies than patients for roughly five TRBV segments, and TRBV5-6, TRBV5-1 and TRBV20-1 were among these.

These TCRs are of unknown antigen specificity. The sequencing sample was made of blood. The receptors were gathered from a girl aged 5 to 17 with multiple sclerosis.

DNA of the CDR3: TGCGCCAGCAGCCAAGATCGGGCCCGGCCGGGAGATAGGCAGTTCTTC. Protein product: CASSQDRARPGDRQFF. The V call is TRBV4-1, the J call TRBJ2-1, with a possible D match to TRBD2 (6 bases). The germline gives CDR1 MGHRA, CDR2 YSYEKL. The CDR3 contains 16 residues. V was trimmed by 0 bases and J by 12 bases, leaving 21 bases between them.

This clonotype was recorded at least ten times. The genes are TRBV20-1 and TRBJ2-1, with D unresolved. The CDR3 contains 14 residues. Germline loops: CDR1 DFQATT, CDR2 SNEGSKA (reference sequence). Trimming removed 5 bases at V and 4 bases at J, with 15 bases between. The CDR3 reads CSALKTGTYNEQFF. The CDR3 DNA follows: TGCAGTGCTCTAAAGACTGGAACTTACAATGAGCAGTTCTTC.

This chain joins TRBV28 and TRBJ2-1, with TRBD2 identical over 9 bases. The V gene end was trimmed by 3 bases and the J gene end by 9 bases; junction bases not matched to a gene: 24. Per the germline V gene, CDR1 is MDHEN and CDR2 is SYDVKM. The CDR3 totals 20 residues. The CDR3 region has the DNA TGTGCCAGCAGTTTTAGCCTAGCGGGGTGGTTTGACGTAGATGGGGGTGAGCAGTTCTTC. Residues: CASSFSLAGWFDVDGGEQFF.

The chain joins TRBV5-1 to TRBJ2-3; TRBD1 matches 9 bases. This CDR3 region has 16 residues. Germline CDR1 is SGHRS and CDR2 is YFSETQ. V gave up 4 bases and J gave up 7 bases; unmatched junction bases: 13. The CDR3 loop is CASSPKRDRATNTQYF. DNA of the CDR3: TGCGCCAGCAGCCCCAAAAGGGACAGGGCTACAAATACGCAGTATTTT.

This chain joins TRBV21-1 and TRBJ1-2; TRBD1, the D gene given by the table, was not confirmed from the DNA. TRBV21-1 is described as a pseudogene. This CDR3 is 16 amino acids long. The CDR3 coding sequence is TGTGCCAGCAGCAAAGCAGGGCAGGGGGGAGGCTATGGCTACACCTTC. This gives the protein CASSKAGQGGGYGYTF.

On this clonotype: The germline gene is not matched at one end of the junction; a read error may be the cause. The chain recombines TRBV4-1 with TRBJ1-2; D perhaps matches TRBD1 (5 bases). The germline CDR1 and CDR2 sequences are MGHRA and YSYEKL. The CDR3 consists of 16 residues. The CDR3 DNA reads TGCGCCAACAGCCAAGCGGGGGACCAAATTAACTATGGCTACACCTTC. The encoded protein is CANSQAGDQINYGYTF.

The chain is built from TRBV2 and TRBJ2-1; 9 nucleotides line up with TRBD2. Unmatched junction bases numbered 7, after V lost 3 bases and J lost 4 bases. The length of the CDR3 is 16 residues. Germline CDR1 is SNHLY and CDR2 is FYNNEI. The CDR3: CASSERLAGRYNEQFF. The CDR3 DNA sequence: TGTGCCAGCAGTGAGCGCCTAGCGGGACGATACAATGAGCAGTTCTTC.

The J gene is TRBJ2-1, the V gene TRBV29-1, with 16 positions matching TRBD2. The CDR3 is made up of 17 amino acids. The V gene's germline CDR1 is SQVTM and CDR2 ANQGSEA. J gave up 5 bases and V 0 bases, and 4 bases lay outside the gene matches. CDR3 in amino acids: CSVEDSGLAGGDNEQFF. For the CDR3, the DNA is TGCAGCGTTGAAGACTCGGGACTAGCGGGGGGGGACAATGAGCAGTTCTTC.

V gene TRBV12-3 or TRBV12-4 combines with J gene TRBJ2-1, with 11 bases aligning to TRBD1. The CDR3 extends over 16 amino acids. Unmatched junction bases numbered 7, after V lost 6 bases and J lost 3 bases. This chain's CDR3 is CASSRRTGGVYNEQFF. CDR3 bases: TGTGCCAGCAGCCGCCGGACAGGGGGCGTCTACAATGAGCAGTTCTTC.

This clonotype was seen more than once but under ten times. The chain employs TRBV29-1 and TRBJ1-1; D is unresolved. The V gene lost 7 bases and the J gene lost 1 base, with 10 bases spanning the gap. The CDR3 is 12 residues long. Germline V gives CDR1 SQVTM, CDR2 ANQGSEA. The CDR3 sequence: CSAPGGNTEAFF. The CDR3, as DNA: TGCAGCGCCCCGGGAGGGAACACTGAAGCTTTCTTT.

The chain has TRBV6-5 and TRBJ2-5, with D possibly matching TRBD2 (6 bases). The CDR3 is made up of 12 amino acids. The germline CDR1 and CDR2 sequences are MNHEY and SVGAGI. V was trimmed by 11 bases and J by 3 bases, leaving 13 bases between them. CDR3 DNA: TGTGCCGTCAGGAGGGCAAAAGAGACCCAGTACTTC. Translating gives CAVRRAKETQYF.

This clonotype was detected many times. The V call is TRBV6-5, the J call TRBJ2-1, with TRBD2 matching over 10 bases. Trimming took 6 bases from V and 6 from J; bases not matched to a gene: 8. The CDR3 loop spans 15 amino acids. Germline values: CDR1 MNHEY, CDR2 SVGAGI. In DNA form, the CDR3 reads TGTGCCAGCAGAAAGCGGGAGGGCAGGAGCAATGAGCAGTTCTTC. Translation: CASRKREGRSNEQFF.

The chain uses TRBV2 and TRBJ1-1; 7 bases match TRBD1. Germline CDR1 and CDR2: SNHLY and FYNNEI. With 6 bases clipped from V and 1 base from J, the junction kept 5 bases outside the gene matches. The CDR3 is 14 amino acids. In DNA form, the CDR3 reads TGTGCCAGCAGGCGACAGGGCTCGAACACTGAAGCTTTCTTT. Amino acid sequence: CASRRQGSNTEAFF.

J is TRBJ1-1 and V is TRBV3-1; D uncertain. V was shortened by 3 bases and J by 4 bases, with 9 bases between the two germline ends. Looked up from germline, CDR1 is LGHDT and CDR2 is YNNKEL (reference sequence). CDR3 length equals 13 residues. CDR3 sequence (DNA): TGTGCCAGCAGCCATCTGCTCAGCACTGAAGCTTTCTTT. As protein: CASSHLLSTEAFF.

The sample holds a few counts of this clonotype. The CDR3 region has the DNA TGTGCCAGCAGTTACGTCAGCGTAGGCTATGGCTACACCTTC. Encoded protein: CASSYVSVGYGYTF. V and J are TRBV6-5 and TRBJ1-2; D remains ambiguous. Trimming pared 2 bases from V and 4 bases from J, leaving 11 bases between. This CDR3 has 14 residues. Looked up from germline, CDR1 is MNHEY and CDR2 is SVGAGI.

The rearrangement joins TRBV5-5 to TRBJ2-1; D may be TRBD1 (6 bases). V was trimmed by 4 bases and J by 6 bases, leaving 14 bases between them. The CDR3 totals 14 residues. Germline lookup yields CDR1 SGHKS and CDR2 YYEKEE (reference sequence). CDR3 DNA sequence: TGTGCCAGCAGCCTCAGGGGCGCCCCCAATGAGCAGTTCTTC. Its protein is CASSLRGAPNEQFF.

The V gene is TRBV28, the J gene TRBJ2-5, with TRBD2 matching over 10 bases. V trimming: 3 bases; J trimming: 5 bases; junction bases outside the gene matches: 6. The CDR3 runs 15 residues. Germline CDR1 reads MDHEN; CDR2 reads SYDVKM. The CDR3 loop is CASSFPAGGSETQYF. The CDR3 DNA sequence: TGTGCCAGCAGTTTCCCAGCGGGAGGGTCGGAGACCCAGTACTTC.

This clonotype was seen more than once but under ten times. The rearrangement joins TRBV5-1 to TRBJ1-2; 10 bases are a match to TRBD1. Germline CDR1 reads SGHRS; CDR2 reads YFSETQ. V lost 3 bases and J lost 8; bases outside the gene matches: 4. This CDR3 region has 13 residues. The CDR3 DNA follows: TGCGCCAGCAGCTCGACAGGGGGCCACGGCTACACCTTC. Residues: CASSSTGGHGYTF. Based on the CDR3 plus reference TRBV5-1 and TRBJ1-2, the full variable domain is KAGVTQTPRYLIKTRGQQVTLSCSPISGHRSVSWYQQTPGQGLQFLFEYFSETQRNKGNFPGRFSGRQFSNSRSEMNVSTLELGDSALYLCASSSTGGHGYTFGSGTRLTVV.

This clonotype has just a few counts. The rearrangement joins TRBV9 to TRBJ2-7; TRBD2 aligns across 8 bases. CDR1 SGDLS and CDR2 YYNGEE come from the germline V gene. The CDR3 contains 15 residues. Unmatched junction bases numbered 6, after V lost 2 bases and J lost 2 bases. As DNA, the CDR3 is TGTGCCAGCAGCGTCGGGGGGGGGCCTCCCTACGAGCAGTACTTC. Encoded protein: CASSVGGGPPYEQYF.

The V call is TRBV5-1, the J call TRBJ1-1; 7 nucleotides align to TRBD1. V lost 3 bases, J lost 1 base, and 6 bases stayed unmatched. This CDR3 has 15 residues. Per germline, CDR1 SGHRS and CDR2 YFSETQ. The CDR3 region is CASSWTGTANTEAFF. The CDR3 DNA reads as TGCGCCAGCAGCTGGACCGGGACAGCGAACACTGAAGCTTTCTTT. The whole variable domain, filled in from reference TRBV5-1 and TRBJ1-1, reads KAGVTQTPRYLIKTRGQQVTLSCSPISGHRSVSWYQQTPGQGLQFLFEYFSETQRNKGNFPGRFSGRQFSNSRSEMNVSTLELGDSALYLCASSWTGTANTEAFFGQGTRLTVV.

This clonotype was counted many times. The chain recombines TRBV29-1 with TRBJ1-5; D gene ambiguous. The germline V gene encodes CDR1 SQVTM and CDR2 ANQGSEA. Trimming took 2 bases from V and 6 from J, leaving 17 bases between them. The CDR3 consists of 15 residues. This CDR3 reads CSVEYGLTLGQPQHF. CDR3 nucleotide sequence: TGCAGCGTTGAATATGGACTGACCCTCGGTCAGCCCCAGCATTTT.